What follows are 15 T cell receptor beta chains derived from one specimen sequenced in a study of blood T cell repertoires in COVID-19. Sequenced by immunoSEQ multiplex PCR; TCRdb stores in-frame clones only, minus some. This sample has more than 200,000 clones, with 84% found just once. The sequencing sample was made of peripheral blood. The receptors originated from a woman between 35 and 50 years old who had recovered from COVID-19.

The rearrangement uses TRBV5-4 and TRBJ1-6; tentatively, D is TRBD1 (5 bases). Trimming pared 4 bases from V and 7 bases from J, leaving 12 bases between. This CDR3 has 14 residues. Looked up from germline, CDR1 is SGHNT and CDR2 is YYREEE (reference sequence). The CDR3 sequence is CASSHDSANSPLHF. CDR3 DNA: TGTGCCAGCAGCCATGACAGCGCGAATTCACCCCTCCACTTT. The full variable domain, in which reference TRBV5-4 and TRBJ1-6 provide the parts outside the CDR3, is ETGVTQSPTHLIKTRGQQVTLRCSSQSGHNTVSWYQQALGQGPQFIFQYYREEENGRGNFPPRFSGLQFPNYSSELNVNALELDDSALYLCASSHDSANSPLHFGNGTRLTVT.

This clone showed up just once. The genes are TRBV19 and TRBJ1-6; TRBD1 might be the D (5 bases). V lost 6 bases and J lost 0, with 21 bases in between. The CDR3 loop spans 19 amino acids. From germline, CDR1 is LNHDA and CDR2 SQIVND (reference sequence). In DNA form, the CDR3 reads TGTGCCAGTAGCCTCCAAGGGTACAGGCCCAGCTCCTATAATTCACCCCTCCACTTT. Amino acid sequence: CASSLQGYRPSSYNSPLHF. The full variable domain, in which reference TRBV19 and TRBJ1-6 provide the parts outside the CDR3, is DGGITQSPKYLFRKEGQNVTLSCEQNLNHDAMYWYRQDPGQGLRLIYYSQIVNDFQKGDIAEGYSVSREKKESFPLTVTSAQKNPTAFYLCASSLQGYRPSSYNSPLHFGNGTRLTVT.

This clone was seen more than once but under ten times. The V and J genes are TRBV14 and TRBJ1-1, with D possibly matching TRBD1 (5 bases). The germline V and J ends were trimmed by 1 base and 5 bases, with 8 bases remaining between them. Germline CDR1 reads SGHDN; CDR2 reads FVKESK. The CDR3 is made up of 13 amino acids. The CDR3 sequence: CASSQARETEAFF. CDR3 sequence (DNA): TGTGCCAGCAGCCAAGCCAGGGAAACTGAAGCTTTCTTT.

The chain links TRBV7-9 to TRBJ2-1; D call uncertain. This CDR3 is built from 11 residues. The germline V gene has CDR1 SEHNR and CDR2 FQNEAQ (reference sequence). V was cut by 3 bases and J by 9 bases, with 6 bases left in between. The CDR3 loop reads CASSLRGEQFF. CDR3 DNA: TGTGCCAGCAGCTTGAGAGGTGAGCAGTTCTTC.

The genes are TRBV6-2 or TRBV6-3 and TRBJ2-3; 7 bases align to TRBD2. Per germline, CDR1 MNHEY and CDR2 SVGEGT. Trimming removed 0 bases from V and 1 base from J; junction bases left unmatched: 7. This CDR3 comprises 17 residues. CDR3 protein: CASSYSMVGGGTDTQYF. CDR3 DNA: TGTGCCAGCAGTTACTCGATGGTGGGGGGGGGCACAGATACGCAGTATTTT.

J is TRBJ1-2 and V is TRBV5-6, with 10 bases aligning to TRBD1. V lost 0 bases and J lost 5; bases outside the gene matches: 13. CDR3 length equals 18 residues. The germline gives CDR1 SGHDT, CDR2 YYEEEE. This CDR3 reads CASSLATGQGILGYGYTF. Here the CDR3 DNA reads TGTGCCAGCAGCTTGGCCACGGGACAGGGGATTTTGGGATATGGCTACACCTTC.

This rearrangement joins TRBV12-3 or TRBV12-4 to TRBJ2-5; D uncertain. The CDR3 covers 12 residues. Trimming removed 6 bases from V and 0 bases from J, with 5 bases in between. The CDR3 loop is CASRLNQETQYF. The CDR3 DNA reads as TGTGCCAGCAGACTAAACCAAGAGACCCAGTACTTC.

The chain recombines TRBV28 with TRBJ2-7; 7 positions agree with TRBD1. J was trimmed by 0 bases and V by 2 bases; bases with no gene match: 7. Germline loops: CDR1 MDHEN, CDR2 SYDVKM. CDR3 length equals 16 residues. The CDR3 spells CASSLQGQPSSYEQYF. DNA for the CDR3: TGTGCCAGCAGTTTACAGGGACAGCCCAGCTCCTACGAGCAGTACTTC.

This clone was seen only a few times. The V gene is TRBV6-1, the J gene TRBJ1-5, with a weak D call TRBD1 (5 bases). The CDR3 has 15 residues. The V and J ends lost 1 base and 7 bases respectively, with 14 bases between them. CDR1 is MNHNS and CDR2 is SASEGT in the germline V gene. The CDR3 DNA sequence: TGTGCCAGCAGTGAAGATTGGGGGGGTTACCAGCCCCAGCATTTT. Its translation is CASSEDWGGYQPQHF.

This chain uses TRBV7-2 with TRBJ1-1; D is uncertain. V lost 2 bases to trimming and J lost 4 bases, with 11 bases between them. The CDR3 covers 14 residues. The germline V gene has CDR1 SGHTA and CDR2 FQGNSA. The CDR3, as DNA: TGTGCCAGCAGCTTACTAAGCGGGAGCACTGAAGCTTTCTTT. Its protein is CASSLLSGSTEAFF.

This chain links TRBV25-1 with TRBJ1-1; the D is unclear. Trimming removed 0 bases at V and 5 bases at J, with 7 bases between. The CDR3 covers 13 residues. Germline-derived CDR1 and CDR2 are MGHDK and SYGVNS. As DNA, the CDR3 is TGTGCCAGCAGTGAATATGTTCGGACTGAAGCTTTCTTT. Protein sequence: CASSEYVRTEAFF. Based on the CDR3 plus reference TRBV25-1 and TRBJ1-1, the full variable domain is EADIYQTPRYLVIGTGKKITLECSQTMGHDKMYWYQQDPGMELHLIHYSYGVNSTEKGDLSSESTVSRIRTEHFPLTLESARPSHTSQYLCASSEYVRTEAFFGQGTRLTVV.

The CDR3 sequence: CSASTGGEEKLFF. The CDR3 DNA is TGCAGTGCTAGTACAGGGGGCGAAGAAAAACTGTTTTTT. This chain connects TRBV20-1 to TRBJ1-4, with TRBD1 matching over 9 bases. Germline values: CDR1 DFQATT, CDR2 SNEGSKA (reference sequence). Trimming took 3 bases from V and 8 from J; bases not matched to a gene: 4. The length of the CDR3 is 13 residues.

This clone is a singleton in its sample. J is TRBJ2-7 and V is TRBV5-1; 7 bases map to TRBD2. With V trimmed by 5 bases and J by 4 bases, 9 bases remained unmatched. This CDR3 comprises 14 residues. CDR1 is SGHRS, CDR2 YFSETQ, per germline. The CDR3 is CASSSTTGGYEQYF. The CDR3 DNA follows: TGCGCCAGCAGTTCCACGACCGGGGGGTACGAGCAGTACTTC.

This rearrangement joins TRBV13 to TRBJ1-5; D not certain. The CDR3 extends over 14 amino acids. V lost 2 bases and J lost 3, with 8 bases in between. Germline values: CDR1 PRHDT, CDR2 FYEKMQ (reference sequence). DNA of the CDR3: TGTGCCAGCAGCTTACGAGGAATCAATCAGCCCCAGCATTTT. This sequence encodes CASSLRGINQPQHF.

The J gene is TRBJ2-7, the V gene TRBV5-4; no clear D gene. V dropped 3 bases and J dropped 3 bases, with 4 bases sitting between them. CDR3 length: 11 residues. Per the germline V gene, CDR1 is SGHNT and CDR2 is YYREEE (reference sequence). In nucleotides, the CDR3 is TGTGCCAGCAGCTCAAACTACGAGCAGTACTTC. This sequence encodes CASSSNYEQYF.